Shown below are 9 T cell receptor beta chains from a single sample sequenced in a study of blood T cell repertoires in COVID-19. Sequencing was performed with immunoSEQ multiplex PCR; in TCRdb, only in-frame clones are kept and a portion is missing. The sample includes 90,000 or so clones, around 88% of them seen just once. Sequencing used peripheral blood. All receptors come from a man in his 60s with acute or convalescent COVID-19.

The chain employs TRBV5-5 and TRBJ2-3; D is ambiguous. From germline, CDR1 is SGHKS and CDR2 YYEKEE (reference sequence). V was trimmed by 4 bases and J by 5 bases, leaving 8 bases between them. The CDR3 spans 12 residues. The CDR3 sequence is CASSISLDTQYF. The CDR3 bases are TGTGCCAGCAGCATAAGCTTAGATACGCAGTATTTT. The variable domain in full, with the rest retrieved from reference TRBV5-5 and TRBJ2-3, is DAGVTQSPTHLIKTRGQQVTLRCSPISGHKSVSWYQQVLGQGPQFIFQYYEKEERGRGNFPDRFSARQFPNYSSELNVNALLLGDSALYLCASSISLDTQYFGPGTRLTVL.

This chain uses TRBV5-5 with TRBJ1-2; D is perhaps TRBD1 (5 bases). Germline CDR1 reads SGHKS; CDR2 reads YYEKEE (reference sequence). The CDR3 spans 15 residues. Trimming left V 0 bases short and J 6 bases short, with 15 bases between. The CDR3: CASSLEGSSRDGYTF. CDR3 coding DNA: TGTGCCAGCAGCTTGGAGGGGTCAAGTAGAGATGGCTACACCTTC.

This sequence joins TRBV5-1 and TRBJ1-1, with D perhaps matching TRBD1 (6 bases). The ends were cut back, 4 bases at V and 5 bases at J, with 12 bases in the middle. The V gene's germline CDR1 is SGHRS and CDR2 YFSETQ. The length of the CDR3 is 13 residues. The CDR3 region is CASSPTGDTEAFF. The CDR3 DNA follows: TGCGCCAGCAGCCCGACAGGTGATACTGAAGCTTTCTTT.

This sequence joins TRBV19 and TRBJ2-7, with D possibly TRBD2 on 6 matching bases. V dropped 5 bases and J dropped 6 bases, with 17 bases sitting between them. Germline CDR1 reads LNHDA; CDR2 reads SQIVND (reference sequence). The length of the CDR3 is 14 residues. The CDR3 sequence is CASSLVLASSEQYF. CDR3 coding DNA: TGTGCCAGTAGTCTGGTGCTAGCGAGTAGCGAGCAGTACTTC.

The genes are TRBV7-9 and TRBJ2-7, with 10 bases lining up with TRBD1. Germline V gives CDR1 SEHNR, CDR2 FQNEAQ (reference sequence). V shed 10 bases, J shed 7 bases, and the junction held 10 bases outside the gene matches. This CDR3 comprises 13 residues. CDR3 nucleotides: TGTGCCACCCCCCGGGACAGGGGTGGAGAGCAGTACTTC. Protein product: CATPRDRGGEQYF.

The rearrangement joins TRBV7-9 to TRBJ1-4; 9 bases are a match to TRBD1. CDR1 is SEHNR and CDR2 is FQNEAQ in the germline V gene (reference sequence). Losses at the gene ends were 3 bases for V and 7 bases for J; bases not matched to a gene: 12. The CDR3 runs 17 residues. CDR3 sequence: CASSLRTTGGASEKLFF. In DNA form, the CDR3 reads TGTGCCAGCAGCTTGCGAACTACAGGGGGCGCCAGTGAAAAACTGTTTTTT.

The CDR3 spells CASRQGTSNEKLFF. In DNA form, the CDR3 reads TGCGCCAGCAGGCAGGGTACTTCTAATGAAAAACTGTTTTTT. The J gene is TRBJ1-4, the V gene TRBV5-1; possible D gene TRBD1, 5 bases. The CDR3 extends over 14 amino acids. The V end lost 5 bases, the J end lost 3 bases, and 11 bases lay between the germline ends. Looked up from germline, CDR1 is SGHRS and CDR2 is YFSETQ. Drawing the rest from reference TRBV5-1 and TRBJ1-4, the complete variable domain is KAGVTQTPRYLIKTRGQQVTLSCSPISGHRSVSWYQQTPGQGLQFLFEYFSETQRNKGNFPGRFSGRQFSNSRSEMNVSTLELGDSALYLCASRQGTSNEKLFFGSGTQLSVL.

The J gene is TRBJ1-6, the V gene TRBV5-1; 10 bases map to TRBD1. The V gene's germline CDR1 is SGHRS and CDR2 YFSETQ. This CDR3 is 15 amino acids long. V lost 3 bases, J lost 10 bases, and 7 bases stayed unmatched. CDR3 DNA sequence: TGCGCCAGCAGCTCCCGGACAGGGGGGGAGTCACCCCTCCACTTT. Its translation is CASSSRTGGESPLHF. Based on the CDR3 plus reference TRBV5-1 and TRBJ1-6, the full variable domain is KAGVTQTPRYLIKTRGQQVTLSCSPISGHRSVSWYQQTPGQGLQFLFEYFSETQRNKGNFPGRFSGRQFSNSRSEMNVSTLELGDSALYLCASSSRTGGESPLHFGNGTRLTVT.

The chain employs TRBV30 and TRBJ2-2; 7 nucleotides match TRBD1. This CDR3 comprises 13 residues. Germline V CDR1 and CDR2: GTSNPN, SVGIG (reference sequence). The V segment lost 8 bases and the J segment 6 bases; nucleotides outside the gene matches: 9. This chain's CDR3 is CARLNQGAGELFF. CDR3 coding DNA: TGTGCCCGCCTCAACCAGGGGGCCGGGGAGCTGTTTTTT.